This is a list of T cell receptor beta chains from one sample in a study of T cells after somatic rescue of genetic block. The repertoire was sequenced with immunoSEQ multiplex PCR; TCRdb's copy has only in-frame clones and lacks some. Among some 74,000 clones listed, roughly 88% were seen once. Material: peripheral blood mononuclear cells (PBMCs). These TCRs come from a man aged 25-45 years. Each CDR3 is given with its conserved first and last residue. A D gene is named only where the DNA matches it firmly. Expanded clones get a size class; other rows say once, few or many, or leave the size out.

clone size	V gene	J gene	D gene	CDR3 DNA	CDR3 protein
-	TRBV5-6	TRBJ1-3	-	TGTGCCAGCAGCCGGACAGCCTCTGGAAACACCATATATTTT	CASSRTASGNTIYF
-	TRBV25-1	TRBJ1-5	TRBD1	TGTGCCAGCAGTGTGGGAGGACAGGGGGCAGGACAGCCCCAGCATTTT	CASSVGGQGAGQPQHF
-	TRBV5-4	TRBJ2-7	-	TGTGCCAGCCGAGCTTGGACCAACTACGAGCAGTACTTC	CASRAWTNYEQYF
-	TRBV5-4	TRBJ2-3	TRBD1	TGTGCCAGCAGCTTCCCGACAGGGGCCCCCACAGATACGCAGTATTTT	CASSFPTGAPTDTQYF
-	TRBV11-2	TRBJ2-5	-	TGTGCCAGCAGCTTAACCGACTTGACCTGGGAAGAGACCCAGTACTTC	CASSLTDLTWEETQYF
-	TRBV9	TRBJ2-2	-	TGTGCCAGCAGCGAATCCGGGCCCCCCGGGGGGGAGCTGTTTTTT	CASSESGPPGGELFF
-	TRBV7-6	TRBJ2-5	-	TGTGCCAGCAGCTTAAATCGGATGGAGACCCAGTACTTC	CASSLNRMETQYF
-	TRBV10-2	TRBJ1-5	-	TGCGCCAGCAGTAGAACAGCTCCCAATCAGCCCCAGCATTTT	CASSRTAPNQPQHF
-	TRBV10-1	TRBJ2-1	-	TGCGCCAGCAGTGCCCTCTCGGGTGGCCACAATGAGCAGTTCTTC	CASSALSGGHNEQFF
-	TRBV7-9	TRBJ1-2	TRBD1	TGTGCCAGCAGCTTAGCAAGACCGGGACAGATAAACTATGGCTACACCTTC	CASSLARPGQINYGYTF
-	TRBV7-2	TRBJ2-5	-	TGTGCCAGCAGCTTAGCGCATGGCCAAGAGACCCAGTACTTC	CASSLAHGQETQYF
-	TRBV6-6	TRBJ2-3	-	TGTGCCAGCCTCGACCTAGCGAGACGCACAGATACGCAGTATTTT	CASLDLARRTDTQYF
-	TRBV14	TRBJ2-7	-	TGTGCCAGCAGCCAAGACCAGGGGGGCGGGCTAAGCTCCTACGAGCAGTACTTC	CASSQDQGGGLSSYEQYF
-	TRBV4-3	TRBJ2-2	TRBD2	TGCGCCAGCAGCCAAGAAGTAGCGGGAGTCCCCGGGGAGCTGTTTTTT	CASSQEVAGVPGELFF
-	TRBV7-9	TRBJ2-7	-	TGTGCCAGCAGCTTAGGGACCCCTTACGAGCAGTACTTC	CASSLGTPYEQYF
-	TRBV28	TRBJ1-5	-	TGTGCCAGCAGTGGCTATTCGGGGGCCCAGCATTTT	CASSGYSGAQHF
-	TRBV5-1	TRBJ2-7	-	TGCGCCAGCAGCGCCGGGACCTCCTACGAGCAGTACTTC	CASSAGTSYEQYF
-	TRBV4-1	TRBJ2-7	-	TGCGCCAGCAGACCCGACACGGACTACGAGCAGTACTTC	CASRPDTDYEQYF
-	TRBV11-2	TRBJ2-4	TRBD2	TGTGCCAGCAGCTTAGCTCGGGGGAGGGTAGGAGGAAACATTCAGTACTTC	CASSLARGRVGGNIQYF
-	TRBV7-2	TRBJ1-1	-	TGTGCCAGCAGCTTAGAGGGAGCCATGAACACTGAAGCTTTCTTT	CASSLEGAMNTEAFF
once	TRBV4-3	TRBJ2-3	TRBD1	TGCGCCAGCAGCCGGGGGTCTGGGGACAGGGGGCATCATACGCAGTATTTT	CASSRGSGDRGHHTQYF
-	TRBV7-9	TRBJ2-7	TRBD1	TGTGCCAGCAGCCAGGACAGGGCATCCTACGAGCAGTACTTC	CASSQDRASYEQYF
-	TRBV18	TRBJ1-4	-	TGTGCCAGCTCACCAGGAGATTGGTCTTCAACTAATGAAAAACTGTTTTTT	CASSPGDWSSTNEKLFF
few	TRBV7-9	TRBJ2-2	-	TGTGCCAGCAGAGGCAGCGTGAACACCGGGGAGCTGTTTTTT	CASRGSVNTGELFF
-	TRBV5-4	TRBJ1-1	-	TGTGCCAGCAGCTTAGGGGGTGGTAACACTGAAGCTTTCTTT	CASSLGGGNTEAFF
few	TRBV6-5	TRBJ1-2	TRBD1	TGTGCCAGCAGCCAGACAGGGGGGATCTATGGCTACACCTTC	CASSQTGGIYGYTF
-	TRBV9	TRBJ2-1	-	TGTGCCAGCAGCCCCCCTAGTGACAATGAGCAGTTCTTC	CASSPPSDNEQFF
once	TRBV5-1	TRBJ2-1	-	TGCGCCAGCAGCTTCGGCTCCGCGGGGAGTGGGAATGAGCAGTTCTTC	CASSFGSAGSGNEQFF
-	TRBV7-2	TRBJ2-5	-	TGTGCCAGCAACTTAGGTACGGGAACCCAAGAGACCCAGTACTTC	CASNLGTGTQETQYF
-	TRBV30	TRBJ2-3	-	TGTGCCTCTCCTGCGGGCACAGATACGCAGTATTTT	CASPAGTDTQYF
once	TRBV5-1	TRBJ2-1	TRBD1	TGCGCCAGCAGCTTGAGTACAGGGGTCCCGGGACCCTACAATGAGCAGTTCTTC	CASSLSTGVPGPYNEQFF
-	TRBV6-5	TRBJ1-6	-	TGTGCCAGCAGCGCAACAGAGAATTCACCCCTCCACTTT	CASSATENSPLHF
-	TRBV28	TRBJ2-1	TRBD2	TGTGCCAGCAGTTTTACTAGCGGGAGGGCCAGCGCCAATGAGCAGTTCTTC	CASSFTSGRASANEQFF
-	TRBV21-1	TRBJ2-7	-	TGTGCCAGCAGCAAAGCGCCCGTAAAGAACGAGTTGGTGCCGATGGCGAAAAACTACGAGCAGTACTTC	CASSKAPVKNELVPMAKNYEQYF
-	TRBV20-1	TRBJ1-1	-	TGCAGTGCTAGCTTTTTCACTGAAGCTTTCTTT	CSASFFTEAFF
-	TRBV19	TRBJ1-2	-	TGTGCCAGTAGTATAGGCACCAACTATGGCTACACCTTC	CASSIGTNYGYTF
few	TRBV19	TRBJ2-7	-	TGTGCCAGTAGTAGGGGACCGGGAGACCCGGGGTACGAGCAGTACTTC	CASSRGPGDPGYEQYF
-	TRBV27	TRBJ2-3	TRBD1	TGTGCCAGCAGTTTGCGGGGCGGACAGGGGAGCACAGATACGCAGTATTTT	CASSLRGGQGSTDTQYF
-	TRBV11-2	TRBJ2-2	-	TGTGCCAGCAGCTTAGATTATCGGTTTGCCACCGGGGAGCTGTTTTTT	CASSLDYRFATGELFF
-	TRBV4-1	TRBJ1-5	-	TGCGCCAGCAGCCAAGATCCGGGGGCGAGCAATCAGCCCCAGCATTTT	CASSQDPGASNQPQHF
-	TRBV27	TRBJ2-5	-	TGTGCCAGCAGTTTATTTTCCCAAGAGACCCAGTACTTC	CASSLFSQETQYF
-	TRBV28	TRBJ2-3	-	TGTGGATGCCGGGGGCGCACAGATACGCAGTATTTT	CGCRGRTDTQYF
-	TRBV4-2	TRBJ2-7	-	TGTGCCAGCAGCCAAGATAGTGGACGGATCTACGAGCAGTACTTC	CASSQDSGRIYEQYF
-	TRBV2	TRBJ1-5	-	TGTGCCAGCAAGAGGGCGATGGGCCATCAGCCCCAGCATTTT	CASKRAMGHQPQHF
-	TRBV19	TRBJ2-7	-	TGTGCCAGTAGTACCTTGGACGGGTACTACGAGCAGTACTTC	CASSTLDGYYEQYF
-	TRBV6-5	TRBJ2-1	TRBD2	TGTGCCAGCAGAGCCGGGACTAGCGGTTACAATGAGCAGTTCTTC	CASRAGTSGYNEQFF
-	TRBV28	TRBJ2-7	-	TGTGCCAGCCCTCCTAGCAGGGCCCAAACGGGCTCCTACGAGCAGTACTTC	CASPPSRAQTGSYEQYF
-	TRBV5-6	TRBJ2-5	-	TGTGCCAGCAGCGATCGGACAGAGCGACACCAAGAGACCCAGTACTTC	CASSDRTERHQETQYF
once	TRBV5-6	TRBJ1-6	-	TGTGCCAGCAGCTTGGGGAGCGGGTGGGTGGGCTCACCCCTCCACTTT	CASSLGSGWVGSPLHF